The next 22 T cell receptor beta chains were all read from a single sample in a study of T-cell reconstitution after alpha-beta-depleted transplantation in children. This sample's TCRbeta library carried unique molecular identifier barcodes. TCRdb ran MiXCR on the PCR reads and lists one entry per CDR3 protein. The sample contains about 180,000 distinct CDR3 sequences, over 8.5% of which appear only once. The material sequenced was PBMCs, taken before TCRalphabeta/CD19-depleted stem cell transplant. These receptors were obtained from a boy aged 2 to 10 with acute myeloid leukemia, due to receive a stem cell transplant.

This clonotype has at least ten counts. The genes are TRBV28 and TRBJ1-2; tentatively, D is TRBD1 (5 bases). Germline lookup yields CDR1 MDHEN and CDR2 SYDVKM. Trimming took 6 bases from V and 2 from J, leaving 22 bases between them. The CDR3 loop spans 17 amino acids. The CDR3, as DNA: TGTGCCAGCAGCCCGCAGAGGACAATGATCGGCAACTATGGCTACACCTTC. Encoded protein: CASSPQRTMIGNYGYTF.

There are many counts of this clonotype. The chain joins TRBV11-2 to TRBJ2-5, with 8 positions matching TRBD2. The CDR3 is 15 residues long. CDR1 is SGHAT and CDR2 is FQNNGV in the germline V gene. The J segment lost 7 bases and the V segment lost 0 bases, leaving 7 bases of the junction unmatched. This CDR3 reads CASSLELLAARTQYF. CDR3 nucleotide sequence: TGTGCCAGCAGCTTAGAATTACTAGCGGCTAGGACCCAGTACTTC.

This clonotype was counted ten times or more. This rearrangement joins TRBV7-9 to TRBJ2-3; 8 bases map to TRBD2. The CDR3 runs to 16 residues. CDR1 and CDR2 (germline): SEHNR, FQNEAQ (reference sequence). V shed 4 bases, J shed 5 bases, and the junction held 11 bases outside the gene matches. Here the CDR3 reads CASSSLFGGAQDTQYF. The CDR3 nucleotides read TGTGCCAGCAGCTCTCTCTTCGGGGGGGCGCAAGATACGCAGTATTTT. Supplemented by reference TRBV7-9 and TRBJ2-3, the full variable domain reads DTGVSQNPRHKITKRGQNVTFRCDPISEHNRLYWYRQTLGQGPEFLTYFQNEAQLEKSRLLSDRFSAERPKGSFSTLEIQRTEQGDSAMYLCASSSLFGGAQDTQYFGPGTRLTVL.

Ten or more counts support this clonotype. The chain links TRBV5-1 to TRBJ2-3; maybe TRBD1 (5 bases). CDR1 SGHRS and CDR2 YFSETQ come from the germline V gene. The CDR3 length is 12 residues. V was shortened by 3 bases and J by 4 bases, with 6 bases between the two germline ends. The CDR3, as DNA: TGCGCCAGCAGCTCGACAGCAGATACGCAGTATTTT. Residues: CASSSTADTQYF.

This clonotype occurred many times. CDR3 amino acids: CASSLSWVGGTEAFF. The CDR3 DNA follows: TGTGCCAGCAGCTTAAGTTGGGTGGGTGGCACTGAAGCTTTCTTT. The rearrangement uses TRBV7-8 and TRBJ1-1; D remains ambiguous. Looked up from germline, CDR1 is SGHVS and CDR2 is FQNEAQ. The V and J ends lost 2 bases and 4 bases respectively, with 14 bases between them. The CDR3 spans 15 residues.

This clonotype was counted at least ten times. The chain combines TRBV6-6 with TRBJ2-7, with no clear D. The CDR3 loop spans 13 amino acids. Trimming pared 4 bases from V and 5 bases from J, leaving 12 bases between. Germline V gene lookup returns CDR1 MNHNY and CDR2 SVGAGI (reference sequence). CDR3 amino acids: CASSSKDRDEQYF. CDR3 sequence (DNA): TGTGCCAGCAGTTCCAAGGACCGCGACGAGCAGTACTTC.

This clonotype was seen many times. This chain connects TRBV20-1 to TRBJ2-1, with 7 bases fitting TRBD2. The junction had 5 bases not matched to a gene; V was cut back by 6 bases and J by 0 bases. The germline CDR1 and CDR2 sequences are DFQATT and SNEGSKA (reference sequence). The CDR3 is 14 amino acids. The CDR3 region is CSAQGGSSYNEQFF. The CDR3 bases are TGCAGTGCCCAGGGCGGGAGCTCCTACAATGAGCAGTTCTTC.

This clonotype has at least ten counts. The chain uses TRBV5-1 and TRBJ2-3, with TRBD2 matching over 12 bases. The CDR3 runs to 15 residues. The J segment lost 5 bases and the V segment lost 7 bases, leaving 8 bases of the junction unmatched. Germline values: CDR1 SGHRS, CDR2 YFSETQ. CDR3 region: CASRTTSGRGDTQYF. For the CDR3, the DNA is TGCGCCAGCCGGACGACTAGCGGGAGAGGAGATACGCAGTATTTT.

This clonotype occurred many times. The chain recombines TRBV7-9 with TRBJ2-1, with D perhaps being TRBD1 or TRBD2 (5 bases each). Deletions cut 5 bases from V and 8 bases from J, with 13 bases between. This CDR3 is 13 amino acids long. CDR1 is SEHNR and CDR2 is FQNEAQ in the germline V gene (reference sequence). The CDR3 DNA sequence: TGTGCCAGCAGCGCCAGGGACCTGGATGAGCAGTTCTTC. It specifies CASSARDLDEQFF.

V gene TRBV30 combines with J gene TRBJ1-3; D not certain. Germline V gives CDR1 GTSNPN, CDR2 SVGIG (reference sequence). With 4 bases removed from V and 0 bases from J, the gap between germline ends came to 13 bases. The CDR3 totals 15 residues. The CDR3, as DNA: TGTGCCTGGAATCATCCCGGAGGCTCTGGAAACACCATATATTTT. It translates to CAWNHPGGSGNTIYF.

In its sample, this clonotype was seen many times. The V call is TRBV12-3 or TRBV12-4, the J call TRBJ2-6; 7 bases match TRBD2. V shed 4 bases and J 0 bases; nucleotides not matched to a gene: 9. This CDR3 comprises 18 residues. The CDR3 DNA reads as TGTGCCAGCAGTTCGCAGTCCGGGAGGCTCTCTGGGGCCAACGTCCTGACTTTC. It is translated as CASSSQSGRLSGANVLTF.

Many counts were recorded for this clonotype. The chain carries TRBV7-9 and TRBJ2-7; D possibly corresponds to TRBD1 (6 bases). CDR1 and CDR2 (germline): SEHNR, FQNEAQ (reference sequence). V was clipped by 5 bases and J by 3 bases, with 11 bases between them. The CDR3 spans 13 residues. CDR3 bases: TGTGCCAGCAGCCCCCAGGACAGCTACGAGCAGTACGTC. Protein product: CASSPQDSYEQYV.

There are many counts of this clonotype. The chain employs TRBV20-1 and TRBJ2-2; no clear D gene. The CDR3 runs to 13 residues. The V gene's germline CDR1 is DFQATT and CDR2 SNEGSKA (reference sequence). Trimming stripped 5 bases from V and 0 bases from J, with 7 bases between. In DNA form, the CDR3 reads TGCAGTGCTGGTTACCCGAACACCGGGGAGCTGTTTTTT. Amino acid sequence: CSAGYPNTGELFF.

This clonotype was found many times. The chain couples TRBV12-3 or TRBV12-4 to TRBJ1-3, with D uncertain. The CDR3 is made up of 17 amino acids. V lost 5 bases to trimming and J lost 4 bases, with 21 bases between them. CDR3 nucleotide sequence: TGTGCCAGCAGTCCTGCCCACGACGGCGGGGTCGGAAACACCATATATTTT. As protein: CASSPAHDGGVGNTIYF.

There are many counts of this clonotype. The chain has TRBV20-1 and TRBJ1-1; D might be TRBD1 (5 bases). The CDR3 consists of 13 residues. With 3 bases removed from V and 4 bases from J, the gap between germline ends came to 12 bases. Germline V gene sequence: CDR1 DFQATT, CDR2 SNEGSKA (reference sequence). The CDR3 loop reads CSASTGRATEAFF. CDR3 in DNA: TGCAGTGCTAGTACGGGCAGGGCCACTGAAGCTTTCTTT.

Worth noting for this clonotype: A much larger clone sits a single nucleotide away, making a read error possible. The V and J genes are TRBV12-3 or TRBV12-4 and TRBJ1-2; 7 positions agree with TRBD1. The CDR3 spans 14 residues. Trimming took 5 bases from V and 2 from J; bases not matched to a gene: 5. As DNA, the CDR3 is TGTGCCAGCAGTACACGGGACAGAAACTATGGCTACACCTTC. Translation: CASSTRDRNYGYTF.

This clonotype has a count of ten or more. J is TRBJ1-6 and V is TRBV28; no definite D call. Trimming left V 3 bases short and J 14 bases short, with 11 bases between. Germline loops: CDR1 MDHEN, CDR2 SYDVKM. The CDR3 contains 12 residues. The CDR3 here is CASSFAVSSLHF. DNA for the CDR3: TGTGCCAGCAGTTTCGCGGTTTCCTCCCTCCACTTT. The entire variable domain, with the rest obtained from reference TRBV28 and TRBJ1-6, is as follows: DVKVTQSSRYLVKRTGEKVFLECVQDMDHENMFWYRQDPGLGLRLIYFSYDVKMKEKGDIPEGYSVSREKKERFSLILESASTNQTSMYLCASSFAVSSLHFGNGTRLTVT.

This clonotype was found many times. The gene calls are TRBV12-3 or TRBV12-4 and TRBJ1-2; a weak D match, TRBD1 (5 bases). V was cut by 7 bases and J by 0 bases, with 15 bases left in between. CDR3 length: 15 residues. The CDR3 DNA sequence: TGTGCCAGCACCCCGTCAGGGACCCCTAACTATGGCTACACCTTC. It specifies CASTPSGTPNYGYTF.

As for this clonotype: Its ends do not fully match the called genes, so a read error is possible. This CDR3 is CSSRYFGEETQYF. The CDR3, as DNA: TGCAGTTCTAGATATTTTGGGGAAGAGACCCAGTACTTC. The genes are TRBV20-1 and TRBJ2-5; D not resolved. CDR1 and CDR2 (germline): DFQATT, SNEGSKA (reference sequence). This CDR3 comprises 13 residues.

In this sample, this clonotype turned up a few times. CDR3 in amino acids: CASSLPPWTSGGGLDVNEQFF. For the CDR3, the DNA is TGTGCCAGCAGCCTACCACCCTGGACTAGCGGGGGGGGCCTGGACGTCAATGAGCAGTTCTTC. The V call is TRBV4-2, the J call TRBJ2-1; TRBD2 agrees at 15 bases. This CDR3 region has 21 residues. The trim removed 4 bases at V and 6 bases at J, leaving 19 bases unmatched. Germline values: CDR1 LGHNA, CDR2 YNFKEQ.

Ten or more counts support this clonotype. V and J are TRBV5-5 and TRBJ2-5, with 9 positions matching TRBD1. Trimming removed 4 bases from V and 3 bases from J; junction bases left unmatched: 4. Germline CDR1 reads SGHKS; CDR2 reads YYEKEE (reference sequence). The CDR3 has 14 residues. CDR3 in amino acids: CASSQRDREETQYF. The CDR3 coding sequence is TGTGCCAGCAGCCAAAGGGACAGGGAAGAGACCCAGTACTTC.

This clonotype was seen at least ten times. CDR3 coding DNA: TGCGCCAGCAGCCAAGAGCAGGGGCGAGGGGATTCACCCCTCCACTTT. Translated, it gives CASSQEQGRGDSPLHF. The V call is TRBV4-1, the J call TRBJ1-6; tentatively, D is TRBD1 (6 bases). V shed 0 bases and J shed 8 bases, with 14 bases lying between them. Germline values: CDR1 MGHRA, CDR2 YSYEKL. The CDR3 extends over 16 amino acids.